A single sample is the source of the 4 T cell receptor beta chains below, sequenced in a study of early T cells in non-severe SARS-CoV-2 infection. TCRdb passed the 5' RACE reads through MiXCR, listing each CDR3 protein once. The sample has about 67,000 distinct CDR3 sequences, around 10% seen once. Material for sequencing was whole blood. These receptors came from an adult who was a healthcare worker with PCR-confirmed SARS-CoV-2 infection or an uninfected control (not recorded which).

The chain uses TRBV6-2 or TRBV6-3 and TRBJ2-7; the D is unclear. The CDR3 sequence is 11 residues long. Trimming removed 0 bases from V and 6 bases from J, with 3 bases in between. Germline V lookup: CDR1 MNHEY, CDR2 SVGEGT. CDR3 coding DNA: TGTGCCAGCAGTTACTCCCTCGAGCAGTACTTC. Amino acids: CASSYSLEQYF.

This clonotype was recorded at least ten times. The V call is TRBV6-2 or TRBV6-3, the J call TRBJ2-2; D is undetermined. V lost 2 bases and J lost 13, with 20 bases in between. The germline V gene has CDR1 MNHEY and CDR2 SVGEGT. This CDR3 comprises 15 residues. CDR3 sequence (DNA): TGTGCCAGCAGTTACGCCACCCAGACCCAAAAGGGGCTGTTTTTT. Protein product: CASSYATQTQKGLFF.

This clonotype has just a few counts. The chain joins TRBV2 to TRBJ2-7; 12 positions match TRBD2. V lost 6 bases to trimming and J lost 0 bases; unmatched junction nucleotides: 3. Germline CDR1 and CDR2: SNHLY and FYNNEI. The CDR3 spans 15 residues. The CDR3 loop is CASRMTSGSSYEQYF. DNA for the CDR3: TGTGCCAGCAGGATGACTAGCGGGAGCTCCTACGAGCAGTACTTC. Complete variable domain (other parts from reference TRBV2 and TRBJ2-7): EPEVTQTPSHQVTQMGQEVILRCVPISNHLYFYWYRQILGQKVEFLVSFYNNEISEKSEIFDDQFSVERPDGSNFTLKIRSTKLEDSAMYFCASRMTSGSSYEQYFGPGTRLTVT.

The J gene is TRBJ2-7, the V gene TRBV6-2 or TRBV6-3; unclear D gene. The V gene lost 3 bases and the J gene lost 5 bases, with 5 bases spanning the gap. In germline, CDR1 is MNHEY, CDR2 SVGEGT. The CDR3 extends over 11 amino acids. The DNA of the CDR3 is TGTGCCAGCAGTTATGGGGACGAGCAGTACTTC. Its protein is CASSYGDEQYF.